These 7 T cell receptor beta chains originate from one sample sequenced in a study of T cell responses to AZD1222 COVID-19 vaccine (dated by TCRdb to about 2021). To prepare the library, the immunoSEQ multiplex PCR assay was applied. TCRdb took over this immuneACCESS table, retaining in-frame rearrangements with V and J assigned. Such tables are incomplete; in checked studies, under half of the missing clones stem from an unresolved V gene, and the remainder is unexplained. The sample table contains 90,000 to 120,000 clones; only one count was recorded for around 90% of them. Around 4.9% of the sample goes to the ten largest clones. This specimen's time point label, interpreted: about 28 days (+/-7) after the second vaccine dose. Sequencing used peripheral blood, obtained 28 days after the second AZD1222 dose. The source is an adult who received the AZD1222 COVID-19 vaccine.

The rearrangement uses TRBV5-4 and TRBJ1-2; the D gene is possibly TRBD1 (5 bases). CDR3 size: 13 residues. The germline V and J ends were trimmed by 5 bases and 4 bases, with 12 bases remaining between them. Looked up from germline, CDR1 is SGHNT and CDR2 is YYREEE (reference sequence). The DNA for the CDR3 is TGTGCCAGCAGTTCCCCGGGGGGCTATGGCTACACCTTC. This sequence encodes CASSSPGGYGYTF.

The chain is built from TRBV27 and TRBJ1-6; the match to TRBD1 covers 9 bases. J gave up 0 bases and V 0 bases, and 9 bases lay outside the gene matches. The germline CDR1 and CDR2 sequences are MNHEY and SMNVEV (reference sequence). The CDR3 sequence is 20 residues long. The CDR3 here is CASSLSRGTGQGSYNSPLHF. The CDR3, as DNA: TGTGCCAGCAGTTTATCCCGCGGGACAGGGCAGGGCTCCTATAATTCACCCCTCCACTTT.

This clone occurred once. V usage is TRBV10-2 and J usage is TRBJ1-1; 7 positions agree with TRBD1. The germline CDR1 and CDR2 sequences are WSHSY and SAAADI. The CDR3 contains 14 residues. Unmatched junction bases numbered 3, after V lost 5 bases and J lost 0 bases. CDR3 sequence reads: CASSRDSLNTEAFF. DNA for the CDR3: TGCGCCAGCAGTAGGGACAGCCTGAACACTGAAGCTTTCTTT.

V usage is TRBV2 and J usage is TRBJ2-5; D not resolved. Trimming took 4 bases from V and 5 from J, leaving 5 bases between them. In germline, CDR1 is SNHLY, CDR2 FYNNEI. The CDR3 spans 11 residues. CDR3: CASSGMETQYF. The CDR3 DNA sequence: TGTGCCAGCAGTGGTATGGAGACCCAGTACTTC.

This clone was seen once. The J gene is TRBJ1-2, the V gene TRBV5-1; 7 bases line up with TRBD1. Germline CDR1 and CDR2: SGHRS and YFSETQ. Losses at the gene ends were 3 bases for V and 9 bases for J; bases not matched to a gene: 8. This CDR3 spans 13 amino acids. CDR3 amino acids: CASSSGTASSYTF. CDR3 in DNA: TGCGCCAGCAGCTCGGGGACAGCCTCGAGCTACACCTTC.

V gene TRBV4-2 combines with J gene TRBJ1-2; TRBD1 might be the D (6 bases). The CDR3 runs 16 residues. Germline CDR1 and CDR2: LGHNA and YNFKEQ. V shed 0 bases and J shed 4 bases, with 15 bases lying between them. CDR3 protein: CASSQDLTGQIYGYTF. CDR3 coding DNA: TGTGCCAGCAGCCAAGATCTCACCGGACAGATCTATGGCTACACCTTC.

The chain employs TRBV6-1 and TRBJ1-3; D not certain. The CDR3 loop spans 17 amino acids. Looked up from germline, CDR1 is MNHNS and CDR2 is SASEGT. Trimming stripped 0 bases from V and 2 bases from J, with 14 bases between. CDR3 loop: CASSEAGVGRTGNTIYF. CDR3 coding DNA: TGTGCCAGCAGTGAAGCGGGAGTTGGGAGGACTGGAAACACCATATATTTT.